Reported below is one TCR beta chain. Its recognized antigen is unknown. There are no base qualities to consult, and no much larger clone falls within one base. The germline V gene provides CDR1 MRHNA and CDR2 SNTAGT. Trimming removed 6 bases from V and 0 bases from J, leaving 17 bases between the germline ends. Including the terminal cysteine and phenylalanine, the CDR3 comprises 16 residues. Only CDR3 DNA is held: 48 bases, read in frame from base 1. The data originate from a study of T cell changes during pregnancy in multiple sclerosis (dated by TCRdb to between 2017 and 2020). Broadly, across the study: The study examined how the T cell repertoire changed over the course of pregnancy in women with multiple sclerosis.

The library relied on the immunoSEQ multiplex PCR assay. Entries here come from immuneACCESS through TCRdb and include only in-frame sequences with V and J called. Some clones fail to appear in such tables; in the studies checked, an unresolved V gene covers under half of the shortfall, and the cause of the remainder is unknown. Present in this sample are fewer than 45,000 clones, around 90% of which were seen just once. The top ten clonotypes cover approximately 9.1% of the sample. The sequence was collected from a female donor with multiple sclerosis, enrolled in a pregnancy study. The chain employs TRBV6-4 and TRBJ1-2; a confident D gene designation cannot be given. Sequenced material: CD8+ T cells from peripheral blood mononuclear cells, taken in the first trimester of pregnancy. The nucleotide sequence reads TGTGCCAGCAGGGACGACGTTGGCAGGACTAACTATGGCTACACCTTC. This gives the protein CASRDDVGRTNYGYTF.